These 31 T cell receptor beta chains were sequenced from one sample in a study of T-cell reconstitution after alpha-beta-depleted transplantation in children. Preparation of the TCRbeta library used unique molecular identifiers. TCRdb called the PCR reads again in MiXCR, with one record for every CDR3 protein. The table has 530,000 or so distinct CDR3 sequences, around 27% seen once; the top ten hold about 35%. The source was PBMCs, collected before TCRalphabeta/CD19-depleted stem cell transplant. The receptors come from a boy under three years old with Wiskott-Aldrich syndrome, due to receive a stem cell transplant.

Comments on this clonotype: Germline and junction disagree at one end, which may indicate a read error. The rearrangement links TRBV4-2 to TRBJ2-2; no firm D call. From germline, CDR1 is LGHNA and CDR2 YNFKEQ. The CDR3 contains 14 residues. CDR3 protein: CASSPGLVSWELFF. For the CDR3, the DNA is TGTGCCAGCAGCCCCGGGCTAGTCTCCTGGGAACTGTTTTTT.

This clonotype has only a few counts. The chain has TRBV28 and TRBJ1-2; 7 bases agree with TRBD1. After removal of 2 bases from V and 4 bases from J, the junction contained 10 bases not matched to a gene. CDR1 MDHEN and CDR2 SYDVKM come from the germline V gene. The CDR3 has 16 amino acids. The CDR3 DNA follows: TGTGCCAGCAGTTTACAGTGGCGAGGGGGCACCTATGGCTACACCTTC. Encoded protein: CASSLQWRGGTYGYTF.

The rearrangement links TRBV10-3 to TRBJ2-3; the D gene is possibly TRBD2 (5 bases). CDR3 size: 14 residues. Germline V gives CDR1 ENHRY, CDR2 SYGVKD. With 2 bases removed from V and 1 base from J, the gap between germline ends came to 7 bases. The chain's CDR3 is CAISEGSGTDTQYF. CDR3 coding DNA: TGTGCCATCAGTGAGGGTAGCGGCACAGATACGCAGTATTTT.

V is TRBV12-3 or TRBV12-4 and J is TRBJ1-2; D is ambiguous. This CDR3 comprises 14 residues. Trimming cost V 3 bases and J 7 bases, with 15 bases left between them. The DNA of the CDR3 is TGTGCCAGCAGTTTCATAGGGATGGGGAGTGGCTACACCTTC. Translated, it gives CASSFIGMGSGYTF.

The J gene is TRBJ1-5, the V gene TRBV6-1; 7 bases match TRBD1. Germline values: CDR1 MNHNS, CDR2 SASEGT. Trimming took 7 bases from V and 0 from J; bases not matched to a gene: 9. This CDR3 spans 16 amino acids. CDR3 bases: TGTGCCAGCACCCTCGGGACAGCTTATAGCAATCAGCCCCAGCATTTT. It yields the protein CASTLGTAYSNQPQHF.

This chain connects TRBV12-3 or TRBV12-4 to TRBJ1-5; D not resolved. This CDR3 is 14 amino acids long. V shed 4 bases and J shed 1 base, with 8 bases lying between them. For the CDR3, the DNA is TGTGCCAGCAGTTATCGAAGCAGCAATCAGCCCCAGCATTTT. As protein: CASSYRSSNQPQHF.

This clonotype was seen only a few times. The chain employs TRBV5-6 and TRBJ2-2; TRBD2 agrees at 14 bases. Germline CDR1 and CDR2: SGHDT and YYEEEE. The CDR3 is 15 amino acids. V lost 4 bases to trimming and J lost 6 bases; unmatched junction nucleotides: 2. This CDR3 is CASSRLAGGSGELFF. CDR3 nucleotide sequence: TGTGCCAGCAGCCGACTAGCGGGAGGGTCCGGGGAGCTGTTTTTT.

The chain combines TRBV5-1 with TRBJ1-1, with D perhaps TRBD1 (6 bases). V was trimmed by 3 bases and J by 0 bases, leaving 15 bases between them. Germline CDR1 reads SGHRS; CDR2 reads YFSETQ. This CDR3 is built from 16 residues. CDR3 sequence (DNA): TGCGCCAGCAGCTCGAACAGGGTTGTCATGAACACTGAAGCTTTCTTT. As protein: CASSSNRVVMNTEAFF.

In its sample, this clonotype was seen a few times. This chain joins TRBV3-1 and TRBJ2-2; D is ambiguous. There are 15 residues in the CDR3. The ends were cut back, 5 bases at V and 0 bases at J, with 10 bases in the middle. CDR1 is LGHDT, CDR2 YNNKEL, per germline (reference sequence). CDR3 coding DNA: TGTGCCAGCAGCTCGGTGAACGCGAACACCGGGGAGCTGTTTTTT. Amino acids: CASSSVNANTGELFF.

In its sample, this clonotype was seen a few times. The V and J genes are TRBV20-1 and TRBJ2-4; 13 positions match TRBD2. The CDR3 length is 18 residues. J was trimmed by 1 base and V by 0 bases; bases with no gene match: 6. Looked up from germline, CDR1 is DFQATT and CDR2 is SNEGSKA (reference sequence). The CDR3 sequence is CSARDPGLAGDAKNIQYF. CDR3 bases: TGCAGTGCTAGAGATCCCGGACTAGCGGGAGACGCCAAAAACATTCAGTACTTC.

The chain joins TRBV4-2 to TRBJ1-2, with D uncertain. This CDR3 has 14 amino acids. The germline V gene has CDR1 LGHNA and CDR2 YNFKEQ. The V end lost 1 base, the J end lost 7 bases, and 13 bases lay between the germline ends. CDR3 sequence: CASSQVIRLSGYTF. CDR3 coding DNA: TGTGCCAGCAGCCAAGTAATCCGGTTATCTGGCTACACCTTC.

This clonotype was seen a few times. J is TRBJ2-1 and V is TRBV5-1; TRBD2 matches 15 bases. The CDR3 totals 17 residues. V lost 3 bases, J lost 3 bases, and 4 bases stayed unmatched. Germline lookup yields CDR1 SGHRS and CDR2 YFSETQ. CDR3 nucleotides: TGCGCCAGCAGCTGGGGACTAGCGGGGGGCCTCTACAATGAGCAGTTCTTC. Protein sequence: CASSWGLAGGLYNEQFF.

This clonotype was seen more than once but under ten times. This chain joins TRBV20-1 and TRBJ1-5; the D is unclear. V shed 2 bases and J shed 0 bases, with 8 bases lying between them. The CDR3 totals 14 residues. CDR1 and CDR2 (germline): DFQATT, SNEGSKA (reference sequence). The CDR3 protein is CSARLGTSNQPQHF. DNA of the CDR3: TGCAGTGCTAGACTCGGAACTAGCAATCAGCCCCAGCATTTT.

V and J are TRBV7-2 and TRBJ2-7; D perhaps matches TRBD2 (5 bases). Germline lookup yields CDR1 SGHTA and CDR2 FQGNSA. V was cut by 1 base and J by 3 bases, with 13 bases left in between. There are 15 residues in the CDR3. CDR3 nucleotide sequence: TGTGCCAGCAGCTTAGTCCTGGGTGGGAGCTACGAGCAGTACTTC. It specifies CASSLVLGGSYEQYF.

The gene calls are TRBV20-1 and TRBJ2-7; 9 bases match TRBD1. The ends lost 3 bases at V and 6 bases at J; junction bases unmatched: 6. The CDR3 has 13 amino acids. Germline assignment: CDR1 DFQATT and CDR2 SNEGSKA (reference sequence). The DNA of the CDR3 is TGCAGTGCTAGTAGTGGACAGGGGAGCGAGCAGTACTTC. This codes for CSASSGQGSEQYF.

CDR3 sequence: CSARDLLVSYNEQFF. Here the CDR3 DNA reads TGCAGTGCTAGAGATCTTCTAGTCTCCTACAATGAGCAGTTCTTC. The J gene is TRBJ2-1, the V gene TRBV20-1; D is unclear. V was cut by 0 bases and J by 0 bases, with 9 bases left in between. CDR3 length equals 15 residues. Germline V gives CDR1 DFQATT, CDR2 SNEGSKA (reference sequence).

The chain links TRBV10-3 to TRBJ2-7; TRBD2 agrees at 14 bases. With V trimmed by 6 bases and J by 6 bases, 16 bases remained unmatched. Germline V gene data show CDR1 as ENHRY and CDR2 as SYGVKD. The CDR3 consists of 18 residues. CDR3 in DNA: TGTGCCATCAGGGAGACTAGCGGGAGGGCCTTAGGGGCGCGCGAGCAGTACTTC. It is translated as CAIRETSGRALGAREQYF.

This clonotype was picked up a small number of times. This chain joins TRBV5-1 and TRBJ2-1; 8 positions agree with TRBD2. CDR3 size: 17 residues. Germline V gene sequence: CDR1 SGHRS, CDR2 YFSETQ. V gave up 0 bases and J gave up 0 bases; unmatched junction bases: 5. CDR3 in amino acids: CASSLEGLGSSYNEQFF. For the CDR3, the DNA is TGCGCCAGCAGCTTGGAGGGACTAGGGAGCTCCTACAATGAGCAGTTCTTC.

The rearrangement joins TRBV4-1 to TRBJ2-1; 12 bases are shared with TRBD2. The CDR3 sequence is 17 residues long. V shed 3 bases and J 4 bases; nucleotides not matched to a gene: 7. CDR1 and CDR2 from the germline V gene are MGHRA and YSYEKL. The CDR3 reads CASSQRGLAGDYNEQFF. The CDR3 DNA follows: TGCGCCAGCAGCCAGCGGGGACTAGCGGGTGATTACAATGAGCAGTTCTTC.

The CDR3 region has the DNA TGCGCCAGCAGCTTGGACGGAAAGTACTACGAGCAGTACTTC. Translated: CASSLDGKYYEQYF. The chain combines TRBV5-1 with TRBJ2-7; D unclear. Between the trimmed V and J ends, which lost 0 bases and 3 bases, there was a span of 10 bases. In germline, CDR1 is SGHRS, CDR2 YFSETQ. The CDR3 consists of 14 residues.

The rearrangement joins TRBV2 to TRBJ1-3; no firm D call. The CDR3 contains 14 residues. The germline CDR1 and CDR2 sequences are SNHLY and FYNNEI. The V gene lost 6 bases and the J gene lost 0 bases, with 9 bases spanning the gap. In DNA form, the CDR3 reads TGTGCCAGCAGCGCAGTGATCTCTGGAAACACCATATATTTT. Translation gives CASSAVISGNTIYF.

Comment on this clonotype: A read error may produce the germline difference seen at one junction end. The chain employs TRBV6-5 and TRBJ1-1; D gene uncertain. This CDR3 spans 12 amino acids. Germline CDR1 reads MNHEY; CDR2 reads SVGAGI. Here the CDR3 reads CASRDQNTEASF. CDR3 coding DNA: TGTGCCAGCAGGGATCAGAACACTGAAGCTTCCTTT.

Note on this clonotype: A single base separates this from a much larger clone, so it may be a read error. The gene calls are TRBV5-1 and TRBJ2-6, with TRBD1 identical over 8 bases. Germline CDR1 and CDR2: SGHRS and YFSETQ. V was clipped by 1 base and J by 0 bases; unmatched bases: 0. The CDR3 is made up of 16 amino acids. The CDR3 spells CASSLTGGSGANVLTF. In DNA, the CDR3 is TGCGCCAGCAGCTTGACAGGGGGCTCTGGGGCCAACGTCCTGACTTTC.

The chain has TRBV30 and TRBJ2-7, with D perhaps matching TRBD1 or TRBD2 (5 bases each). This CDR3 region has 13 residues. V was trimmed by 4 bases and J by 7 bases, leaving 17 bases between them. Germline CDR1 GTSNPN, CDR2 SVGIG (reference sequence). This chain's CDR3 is CAWTRDLGTEQYF. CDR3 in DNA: TGTGCCTGGACCCGGGACCTGGGTACGGAGCAGTACTTC.

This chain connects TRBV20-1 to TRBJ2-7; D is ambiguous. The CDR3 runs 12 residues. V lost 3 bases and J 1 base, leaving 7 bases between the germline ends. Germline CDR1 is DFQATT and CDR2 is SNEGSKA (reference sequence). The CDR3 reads CSASVGSYEQYF. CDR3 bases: TGCAGTGCTAGCGTCGGTTCCTACGAGCAGTACTTC.

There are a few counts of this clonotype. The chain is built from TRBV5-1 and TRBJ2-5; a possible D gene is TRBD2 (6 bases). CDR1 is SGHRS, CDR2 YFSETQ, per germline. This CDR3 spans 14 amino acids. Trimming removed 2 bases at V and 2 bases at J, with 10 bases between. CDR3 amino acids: CASSFGAGQETQYF. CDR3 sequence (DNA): TGCGCCAGCAGCTTTGGGGCGGGACAAGAGACCCAGTACTTC.

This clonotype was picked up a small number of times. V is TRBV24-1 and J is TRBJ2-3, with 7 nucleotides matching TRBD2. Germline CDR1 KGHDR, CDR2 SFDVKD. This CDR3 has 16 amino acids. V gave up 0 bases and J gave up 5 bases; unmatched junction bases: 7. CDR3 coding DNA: TGTGCCACCAGTGATTTGAGGCGGGAGTATGAAGATACGCAGTATTTT. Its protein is CATSDLRREYEDTQYF.

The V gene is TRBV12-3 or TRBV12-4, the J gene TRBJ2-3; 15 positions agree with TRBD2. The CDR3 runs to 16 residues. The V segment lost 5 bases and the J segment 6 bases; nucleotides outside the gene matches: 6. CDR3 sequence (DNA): TGTGCCAGCAGTCCGGGACTAGCGGGAGGCTTGGATACGCAGTATTTT. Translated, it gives CASSPGLAGGLDTQYF.

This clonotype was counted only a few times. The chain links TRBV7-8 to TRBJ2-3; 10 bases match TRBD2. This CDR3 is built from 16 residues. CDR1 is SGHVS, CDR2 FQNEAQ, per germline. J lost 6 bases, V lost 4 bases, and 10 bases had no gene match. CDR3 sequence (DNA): TGTGCCAGCAGCTACCCCGCTAGCGGGAGAGCGGATACGCAGTATTTT. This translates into CASSYPASGRADTQYF.

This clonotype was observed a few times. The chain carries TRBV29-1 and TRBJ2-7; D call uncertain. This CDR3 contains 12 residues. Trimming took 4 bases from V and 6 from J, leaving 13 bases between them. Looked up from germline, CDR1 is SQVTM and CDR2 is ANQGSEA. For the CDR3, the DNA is TGCAGCGTTGTCTACTCCAAGAGCGAGCAGTACTTC. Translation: CSVVYSKSEQYF.

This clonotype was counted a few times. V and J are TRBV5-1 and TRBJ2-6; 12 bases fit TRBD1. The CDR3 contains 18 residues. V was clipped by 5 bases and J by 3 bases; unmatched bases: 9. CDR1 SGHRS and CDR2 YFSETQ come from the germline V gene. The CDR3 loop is CASSTTGTGGGGANVLTF. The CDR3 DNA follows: TGCGCCAGCAGTACCACCGGGACAGGGGGCGGTGGGGCCAACGTCCTGACTTTC.